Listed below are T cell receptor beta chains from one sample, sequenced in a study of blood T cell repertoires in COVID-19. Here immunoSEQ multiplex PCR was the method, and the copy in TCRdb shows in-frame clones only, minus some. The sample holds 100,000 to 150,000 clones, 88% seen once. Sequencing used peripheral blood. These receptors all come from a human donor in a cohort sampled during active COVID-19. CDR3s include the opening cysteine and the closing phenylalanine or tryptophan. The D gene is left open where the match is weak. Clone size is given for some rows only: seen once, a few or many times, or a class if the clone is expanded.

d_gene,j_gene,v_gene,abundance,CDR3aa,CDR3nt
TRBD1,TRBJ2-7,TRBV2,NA,CASSQGVDYEQYF,TGTGCCAGCAGTCAGGGGGTAGACTACGAGCAGTACTTC
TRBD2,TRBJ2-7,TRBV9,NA,CASSVDSTSGKGSGYEQYF,TGTGCCAGCAGCGTAGACTCGACTAGCGGGAAGGGAAGCGGCTACGAGCAGTACTTC
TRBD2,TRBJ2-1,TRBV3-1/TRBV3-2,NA,CASSPSEQGLAVWSEQFF,TGTGCCAGCAGCCCATCCGAACAAGGACTAGCGGTTTGGAGTGAGCAGTTCTTC
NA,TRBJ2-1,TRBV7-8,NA,CASSLVAASYNEQFF,TGTGCCAGCAGCTTAGTGGCGGCCTCCTACAATGAGCAGTTCTTC
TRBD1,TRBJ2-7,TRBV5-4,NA,CASSSTRSGTGRNEQYF,TGTGCCAGCAGCTCGACCAGGTCGGGGACAGGGAGAAACGAGCAGTACTTC
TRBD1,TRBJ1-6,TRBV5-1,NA,CASSWKDRANSDSPLHF,TGCGCCAGCAGCTGGAAGGACAGGGCCAACTCGGATTCACCCCTCCACTTT
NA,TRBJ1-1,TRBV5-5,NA,CASSLEFGQLNTEAFF,TGTGCCAGCAGCTTGGAATTCGGACAACTGAACACTGAAGCTTTCTTT
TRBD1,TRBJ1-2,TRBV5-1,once,CASTSTLVGTDRTTYGYTF,TGCGCCAGCACCTCAACCCTGGTGGGGACAGACCGAACAACCTATGGCTACACCTTC
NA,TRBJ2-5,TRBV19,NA,CASSMGGGAETQYF,TGTGCCAGTAGTATGGGAGGGGGGGCGGAGACCCAGTACTTC
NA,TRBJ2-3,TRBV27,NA,CASSLAGRTDTQYF,TGTGCCAGCAGTTTGGCGGGGCGCACAGATACGCAGTATTTT
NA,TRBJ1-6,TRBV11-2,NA,CASSSTTGIQGNSPLHF,TGTGCCAGCAGCAGCACTACTGGGATTCAGGGGAATTCACCCCTCCACTTT
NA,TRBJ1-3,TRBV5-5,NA,CASSLGRGRNTIYF,TGTGCCAGCAGCTTGGGTAGGGGAAGAAACACCATATATTTT
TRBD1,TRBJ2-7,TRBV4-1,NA,CASSQETGGIYEQYF,TGCGCCAGCAGCCAAGAGACAGGGGGCATCTACGAGCAGTACTTC
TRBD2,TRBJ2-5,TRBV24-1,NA,CATSDSLAGVTETQYF,TGTGCCACCAGTGATAGCCTAGCGGGAGTGACAGAGACCCAGTACTTC
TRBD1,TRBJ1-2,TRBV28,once,CAARGDSQPMGYGYTF,TGTGCCGCCAGAGGGGACAGTCAACCGATGGGCTATGGCTACACCTTC
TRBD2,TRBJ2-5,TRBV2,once,CASSGSQGLGGQETQYF,TGTGCCAGCAGTGGTTCGCAGGGCCTCGGGGGGCAAGAGACCCAGTACTTC